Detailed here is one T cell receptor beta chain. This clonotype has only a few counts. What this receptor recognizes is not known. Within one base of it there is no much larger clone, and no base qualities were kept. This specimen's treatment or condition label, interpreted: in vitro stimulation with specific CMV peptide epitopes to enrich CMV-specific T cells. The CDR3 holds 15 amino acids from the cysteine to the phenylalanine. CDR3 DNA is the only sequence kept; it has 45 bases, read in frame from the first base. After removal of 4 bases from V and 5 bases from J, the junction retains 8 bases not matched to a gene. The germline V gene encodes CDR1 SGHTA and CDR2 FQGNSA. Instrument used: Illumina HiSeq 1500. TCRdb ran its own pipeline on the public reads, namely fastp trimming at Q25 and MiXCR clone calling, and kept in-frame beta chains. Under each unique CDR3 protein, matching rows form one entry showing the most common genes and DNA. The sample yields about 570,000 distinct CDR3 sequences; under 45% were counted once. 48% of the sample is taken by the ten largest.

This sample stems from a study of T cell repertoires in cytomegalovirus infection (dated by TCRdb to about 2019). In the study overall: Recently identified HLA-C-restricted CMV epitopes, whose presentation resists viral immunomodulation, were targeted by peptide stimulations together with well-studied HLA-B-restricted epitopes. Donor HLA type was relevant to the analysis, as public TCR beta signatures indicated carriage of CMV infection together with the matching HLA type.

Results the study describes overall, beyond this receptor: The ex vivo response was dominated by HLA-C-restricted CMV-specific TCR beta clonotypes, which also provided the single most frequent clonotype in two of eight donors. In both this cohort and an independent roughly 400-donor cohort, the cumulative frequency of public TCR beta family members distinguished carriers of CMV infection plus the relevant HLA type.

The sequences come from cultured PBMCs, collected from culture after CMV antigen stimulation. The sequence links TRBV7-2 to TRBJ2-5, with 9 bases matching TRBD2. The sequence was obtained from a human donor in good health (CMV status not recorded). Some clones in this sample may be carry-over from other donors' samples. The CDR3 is CASSSLAAGGETQYF. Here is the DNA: TGTGCCAGCAGCTCCCTCGCGGCGGGAGGGGAGACCCAGTACTTC.